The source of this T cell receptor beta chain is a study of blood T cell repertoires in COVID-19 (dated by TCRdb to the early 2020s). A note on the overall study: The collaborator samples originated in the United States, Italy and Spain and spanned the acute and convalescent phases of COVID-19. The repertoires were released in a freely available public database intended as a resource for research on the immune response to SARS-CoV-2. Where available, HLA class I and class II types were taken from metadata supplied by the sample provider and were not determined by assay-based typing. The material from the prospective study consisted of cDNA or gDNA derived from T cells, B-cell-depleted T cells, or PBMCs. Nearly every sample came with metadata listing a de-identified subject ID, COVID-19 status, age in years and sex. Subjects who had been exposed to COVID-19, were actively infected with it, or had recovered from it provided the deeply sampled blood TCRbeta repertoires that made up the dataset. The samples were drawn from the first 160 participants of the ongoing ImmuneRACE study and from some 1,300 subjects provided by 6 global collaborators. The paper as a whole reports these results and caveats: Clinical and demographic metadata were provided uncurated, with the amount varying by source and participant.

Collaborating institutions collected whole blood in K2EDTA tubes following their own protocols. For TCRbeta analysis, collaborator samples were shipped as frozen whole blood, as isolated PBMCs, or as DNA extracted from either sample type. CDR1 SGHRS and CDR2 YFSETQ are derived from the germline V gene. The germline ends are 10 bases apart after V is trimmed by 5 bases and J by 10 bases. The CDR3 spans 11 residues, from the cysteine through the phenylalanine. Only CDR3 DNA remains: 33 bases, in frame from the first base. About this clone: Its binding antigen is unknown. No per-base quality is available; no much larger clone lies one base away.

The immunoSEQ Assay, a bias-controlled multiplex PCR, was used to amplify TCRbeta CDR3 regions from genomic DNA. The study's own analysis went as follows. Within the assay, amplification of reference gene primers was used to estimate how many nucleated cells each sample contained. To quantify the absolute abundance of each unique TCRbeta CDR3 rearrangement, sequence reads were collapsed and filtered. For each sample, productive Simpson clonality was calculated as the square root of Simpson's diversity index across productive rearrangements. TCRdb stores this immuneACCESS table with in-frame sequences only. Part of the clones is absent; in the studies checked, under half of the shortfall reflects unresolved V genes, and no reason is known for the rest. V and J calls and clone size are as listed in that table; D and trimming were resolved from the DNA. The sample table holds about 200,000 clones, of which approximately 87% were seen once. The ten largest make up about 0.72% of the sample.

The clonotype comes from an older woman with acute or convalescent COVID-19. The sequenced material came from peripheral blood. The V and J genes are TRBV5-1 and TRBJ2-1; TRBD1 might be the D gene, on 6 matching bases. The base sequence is TGCGCCAGCAGGGCCGGGACAGAGCAGTTCTTC. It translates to CASRAGTEQFF.